A selection of T cell receptor beta chains follows, all from one sample in a study of blood T cell repertoires in COVID-19. The protocol was immunoSEQ multiplex PCR, while the TCRdb copy is restricted to in-frame clones and leaves out a portion. The sample has 130,000 to 150,000 clones, more than 80% seen once; the top ten hold roughly 4.4%. Sequenced: peripheral blood. The origin of the receptors is a human donor in a cohort sampled during active COVID-19. Each CDR3 is given with its conserved first and last residue. The D gene is left open where the match is weak. Some rows mark clone size as missing; the rest say once, few, many or name a class of expanded clone.

cdr3_aa cdr3_nt d_call v_call clone_size j_call
CASSGGQPGTGYTF TGCGCCAGCAGCGGGGGACAGCCGGGCACTGGCTACACCTTC TRBD1 TRBV5-1 NA TRBJ1-2
CASSRALRDEQFF TGTGCCAGCAGCCGCGCCCTTCGAGATGAGCAGTTCTTC NA TRBV7-9 NA TRBJ2-1
CAWKLGPNTGELFF TGTGCCTGGAAATTGGGCCCGAACACCGGGGAGCTGTTTTTT NA TRBV30 NA TRBJ2-2
CACPGTILSGELFF TGTGCCTGTCCCGGGACAATCCTTTCCGGGGAGCTGTTTTTT NA TRBV30 NA TRBJ2-2
CASSLGQGAPYGYTF TGTGCCAGCAGCTTGGGACAGGGGGCGCCCTATGGCTACACCTTC TRBD1 TRBV5-4 few TRBJ1-2
CASSLEGARPQHF TGTGCCAGCAGTTTGGAGGGGGCAAGGCCCCAGCATTTT TRBD1 TRBV28 once TRBJ1-5
CASSPLMDSYSNQPQHF TGTGCCAGCAGTCCTTTAATGGACAGTTATAGCAATCAGCCCCAGCATTTT NA TRBV6-6 few TRBJ1-5
CASSFGQQETQYF TGCGCCAGCAGCTTCGGACAGCAAGAGACCCAGTACTTC NA TRBV5-1 NA TRBJ2-5
CASSSGQPPNYGYTF TGTGCCAGCAGCTCGGGACAGCCACCAAACTATGGCTACACCTTC TRBD1 TRBV5-8 few TRBJ1-2
CASSLPGGTRYEQYF TGTGCCAGCAGTTTACCAGGGGGGACTAGATACGAGCAGTACTTC NA TRBV28 NA TRBJ2-7
CASSEEGYGYTF TGTGCCAGCAGTGAGGAGGGGTATGGCTACACCTTC NA TRBV2 NA TRBJ1-2
CAWSPDSLSYEQYF TGTGCCTGGAGTCCAGACAGCCTCTCCTACGAGCAGTACTTC NA TRBV30 NA TRBJ2-7
CASSPGRGTGYTF TGTGCCAGCAGCCCCGGGAGGGGTACTGGCTACACCTTC NA TRBV12-3/TRBV12-4 NA TRBJ1-2
CASSERTGNTQYF TGTGCCAGCAGTGAGCGGACAGGCAATACGCAGTATTTT TRBD1 TRBV25-1 NA TRBJ2-3
CASSVEGATTGELFF TGTGCCAGCAGCGTAGAAGGGGCGACCACCGGGGAGCTGTTTTTT NA TRBV9 NA TRBJ2-2
CASSETGDSGANVLTF TGTGCCAGCAGTGAGACAGGGGACTCTGGGGCCAACGTCCTGACTTTC TRBD1 TRBV28 NA TRBJ2-6
CASSQGGQGLAGPTDTQYF TGCGCCAGCAGCCAAGGGGGACAGGGACTAGCGGGGCCCACAGATACGCAGTATTTT TRBD2 TRBV4-1 few TRBJ2-3
CASSLGVHTGGYTF TGTGCCAGCAGCTTAGGTGTCCATACCGGGGGCTACACCTTC NA TRBV7-9 NA TRBJ1-2
CATSSGNTGELFF TGTGCCACCTCTAGCGGGAACACCGGGGAGCTGTTTTTT TRBD2 TRBV9 NA TRBJ2-2
CASSLGPGMFDQPQHF TGTGCCAGCAGCTTAGGCCCAGGGATGTTTGATCAGCCCCAGCATTTT NA TRBV11-2 NA TRBJ1-5
CASSLETPGQGFYEQYF TGTGCCAGCAGTTTAGAGACCCCGGGACAGGGGTTTTACGAGCAGTACTTC TRBD1 TRBV28 NA TRBJ2-7
CASSLNQGVGTDTQYF TGTGCCAGCAGCTTAAACCAGGGGGTAGGCACAGATACGCAGTATTTT TRBD1 TRBV5-4 NA TRBJ2-3
CASSIARGEPYNEQFF TGTGCCAGTAGTATAGCACGGGGGGAACCCTACAATGAGCAGTTCTTC TRBD2 TRBV19 NA TRBJ2-1
CASSPDRGGGDTQYF TGTGCCAGCAGCCCAGACAGGGGGGGAGGAGATACGCAGTATTTT TRBD1 TRBV11-1 NA TRBJ2-3
CASSISGYSYEQYF TGTGCCAGTAGTATATCGGGGTATTCCTACGAGCAGTACTTC NA TRBV19 NA TRBJ2-7
CASSLGAGVNEQFF TGTGCCAGCAGCTTAGGGGCGGGGGTCAATGAGCAGTTCTTC TRBD2 TRBV11-1 NA TRBJ2-1
CASSPPGAESVFNEQFF TGTGCCAGCTCACCACCGGGGGCGGAGTCTGTCTTCAATGAGCAGTTCTTC NA TRBV18 NA TRBJ2-1